This passage covers 12 T cell receptor beta chains from one sample sequenced in a study of cytomegalovirus exposure and HLA in healthy donors. Primers for the PCR totalled 60 Vbeta and 13 Jbeta. Clones were read by immunoSEQ multiplex PCR, and TCRdb kept only the in-frame ones, dropping some. The sample has under 250,000 clones, 79% seen once. The material sequenced was PBMCs. These receptor sequences come from a young woman in good health and CMV-seropositive.

The chain combines TRBV30 with TRBJ1-5; TRBD1 might be the D (6 bases). The germline V and J ends were trimmed by 4 bases and 4 bases, with 11 bases remaining between them. Germline V gene sequence: CDR1 GTSNPN, CDR2 SVGIG (reference sequence). This CDR3 contains 13 residues. CDR3 loop: CAWKGVGNQPQHF. The CDR3, as DNA: TGTGCCTGGAAGGGGGTAGGAAATCAGCCCCAGCATTTT.

The V call is TRBV15, the J call TRBJ1-6; 7 bases map to TRBD1. Germline-derived CDR1 and CDR2 are LNHNV and YYDKDF (reference sequence). The CDR3 length is 16 residues. Trimming cost V 5 bases and J 1 base; bases outside gene matches: 5. The CDR3 DNA is TGTGCCACCAGCCGATCGACAGGGTCCTATAATTCACCCCTCCACTTT. Its translation is CATSRSTGSYNSPLHF.

Only a few counts were recorded for this clone. The V call is TRBV11-2, the J call TRBJ2-2, with a possible D match to TRBD1 (5 bases). Looked up from germline, CDR1 is SGHAT and CDR2 is FQNNGV. There are 15 residues in the CDR3. V dropped 2 bases and J dropped 2 bases, with 9 bases sitting between them. The CDR3 is CASSLFQGNTGELFF. DNA for the CDR3: TGTGCCAGCAGCTTATTCCAGGGTAACACCGGGGAGCTGTTTTTT.

The chain recombines TRBV11-2 with TRBJ1-1, with TRBD1 as a possible D gene (6 bases). Trimming removed 5 bases at V and 6 bases at J, with 19 bases between. There are 15 residues in the CDR3. The germline CDR1 and CDR2 sequences are SGHAT and FQNNGV. As DNA, the CDR3 is TGTGCCAGCAGCGCCCGGCAGGGGCCAAGGCCTGAAGCTTTCTTT. Encoded protein: CASSARQGPRPEAFF. Full variable domain (remainder filled in from reference TRBV11-2 and TRBJ1-1): EAGVAQSPRYKIIEKRQSVAFWCNPISGHATLYWYQQILGQGPKLLIQFQNNGVVDDSQLPKDRFSAERLKGVDSTLKIQPAKLEDSAVYLCASSARQGPRPEAFFGQGTRLTVV.

This clone was observed many times. The chain carries TRBV9 and TRBJ2-3; D possibly corresponds to TRBD1 (5 bases). The V end lost 0 bases, the J end lost 8 bases, and 13 bases lay between the germline ends. Germline CDR1 is SGDLS and CDR2 is YYNGEE. CDR3 size: 14 residues. DNA of the CDR3: TGTGCCAGCAGCGTAGACCCAGGGCTCCCTACGCAGTATTTT. It codes for CASSVDPGLPTQYF.

The chain employs TRBV13 and TRBJ1-1, with a weak D call TRBD1 (5 bases). V was cut by 0 bases and J by 3 bases, with 17 bases left in between. The CDR3 has 17 amino acids. CDR1 is PRHDT, CDR2 FYEKMQ, per germline (reference sequence). The CDR3: CASSLGRQTVYHTEAFF. The CDR3 bases are TGTGCCAGCAGCTTAGGCCGGCAGACAGTTTATCACACTGAAGCTTTCTTT.

CDR3 residues: CASSQDRGFSYEQYF. In DNA, the CDR3 is TGTGCCAGCAGTCAGGACAGGGGCTTCTCCTACGAGCAGTACTTC. The J gene is TRBJ2-7, the V gene TRBV6-5; TRBD1 agrees at 9 bases. The J segment lost 0 bases and the V segment lost 5 bases, leaving 5 bases of the junction unmatched. This CDR3 is built from 15 residues. CDR1 is MNHEY, CDR2 SVGAGI, per germline.

The rearrangement joins TRBV15 to TRBJ2-1, with TRBD1 matching 7 bases. V was pared by 5 bases and J by 3 bases, with 4 bases of the junction left unmatched. The CDR3 length is 14 residues. CDR1 LNHNV and CDR2 YYDKDF come from the germline V gene (reference sequence). The CDR3 protein is CATSSRDSYNEQFF. Written as DNA, the CDR3 is TGTGCCACCAGCTCCCGGGACAGCTACAATGAGCAGTTCTTC. Combining the CDR3 with reference TRBV15 and TRBJ2-1 gives the whole variable domain DAMVIQNPRYQVTQFGKPVTLSCSQTLNHNVMYWYQQKSSQAPKLLFHYYDKDFNNEADTPDNFQSRRPNTSFCFLDIRSPGLGDTAMYLCATSSRDSYNEQFFGPGTRLTVL.

The chain uses TRBV7-9 and TRBJ2-7, with TRBD1 identical over 9 bases. The CDR3 contains 15 residues. V was pared by 5 bases and J by 6 bases, with 11 bases of the junction left unmatched. The germline V gene encodes CDR1 SEHNR and CDR2 FQNEAQ (reference sequence). The DNA of the CDR3 is TGTGCCAGCAGCGGGATGCTTGGACAGGGGATCGAGCAGTACTTC. It encodes CASSGMLGQGIEQYF. The whole variable domain, filled in from reference TRBV7-9 and TRBJ2-7, reads DTGVSQNPRHKITKRGQNVTFRCDPISEHNRLYWYRQTLGQGPEFLTYFQNEAQLEKSRLLSDRFSAERPKGSFSTLEIQRTEQGDSAMYLCASSGMLGQGIEQYFGPGTRLTVT.

The chain combines TRBV7-9 with TRBJ2-7; TRBD2 matches at 13 bases. Unmatched junction bases numbered 12, after V lost 5 bases and J lost 2 bases. The germline CDR1 and CDR2 sequences are SEHNR and FQNEAQ (reference sequence). The CDR3 has 18 residues. The CDR3 bases are TGTGCCAGCAGCGACGGACTAGCGGGAGCCGTTTTCACCTACGAGCAGTACTTC. It is translated as CASSDGLAGAVFTYEQYF.

This CDR3 reads CASRPGLAEKKTQYF. CDR3 in DNA: TGTGCCAGCAGGCCCGGACTAGCGGAAAAGAAGACCCAGTACTTC. This rearrangement joins TRBV5-4 to TRBJ2-5; 10 bases fit TRBD2. Germline assignment: CDR1 SGHNT and CDR2 YYREEE (reference sequence). The CDR3 has 15 amino acids. V shed 5 bases and J 6 bases; nucleotides not matched to a gene: 10. The whole variable domain, filled in from reference TRBV5-4 and TRBJ2-5, reads ETGVTQSPTHLIKTRGQQVTLRCSSQSGHNTVSWYQQALGQGPQFIFQYYREEENGRGNFPPRFSGLQFPNYSSELNVNALELDDSALYLCASRPGLAEKKTQYFGPGTRLLVL.

This sequence joins TRBV4-3 and TRBJ2-7; D gene uncertain. Trimming stripped 0 bases from V and 3 bases from J, with 12 bases between. The CDR3 loop spans 15 amino acids. Germline V gene data show CDR1 as LGHNA and CDR2 as YSLEER. CDR3 residues: CASSQDDEAFYEQYF. CDR3 nucleotides: TGCGCCAGCAGCCAAGATGATGAAGCTTTCTACGAGCAGTACTTC.